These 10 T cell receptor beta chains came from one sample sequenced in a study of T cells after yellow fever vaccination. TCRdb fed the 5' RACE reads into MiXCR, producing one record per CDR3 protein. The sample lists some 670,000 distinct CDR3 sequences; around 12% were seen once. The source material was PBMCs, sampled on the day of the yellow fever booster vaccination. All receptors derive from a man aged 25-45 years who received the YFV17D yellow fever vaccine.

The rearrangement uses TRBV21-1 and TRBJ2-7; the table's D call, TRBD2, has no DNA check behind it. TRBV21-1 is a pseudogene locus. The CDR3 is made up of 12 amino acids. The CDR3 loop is CANRDLSYEQYF. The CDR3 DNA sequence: TGTGCCAACCGGGACTTATCCTACGAGCAGTACTTC.

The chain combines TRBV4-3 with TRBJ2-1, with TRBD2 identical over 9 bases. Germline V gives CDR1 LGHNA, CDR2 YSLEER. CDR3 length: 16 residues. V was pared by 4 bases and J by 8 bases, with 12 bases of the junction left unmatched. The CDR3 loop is CASSRVSGRGWDEQFF. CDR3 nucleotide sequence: TGCGCCAGCAGCCGGGTTAGCGGGAGAGGATGGGATGAGCAGTTCTTC.

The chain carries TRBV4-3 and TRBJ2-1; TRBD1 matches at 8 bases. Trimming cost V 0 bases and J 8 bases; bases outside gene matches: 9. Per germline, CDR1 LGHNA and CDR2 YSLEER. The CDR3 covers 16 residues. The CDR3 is CASSQDLAGGFDEQFF. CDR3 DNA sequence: TGCGCCAGCAGCCAAGATTTGGCAGGGGGCTTCGATGAGCAGTTCTTC.

The CDR3 DNA reads as TGTGCCAGCAGTTTAGCGGGAGTCGGTAGAAATGAGCAGTTCTTC. Protein product: CASSLAGVGRNEQFF. J is TRBJ2-1 and V is TRBV6-5; 9 nucleotides match TRBD2. Germline V CDR1 and CDR2: MNHEY, SVGAGI. V was clipped by 4 bases and J by 7 bases; unmatched bases: 8. The CDR3 totals 15 residues.

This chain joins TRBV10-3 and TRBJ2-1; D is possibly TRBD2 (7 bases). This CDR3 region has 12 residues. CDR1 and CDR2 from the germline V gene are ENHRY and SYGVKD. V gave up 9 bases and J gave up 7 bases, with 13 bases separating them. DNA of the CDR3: TGTGCCATGGGAGGGGGATGGAATGAGCAGTTCTTC. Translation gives CAMGGGWNEQFF.

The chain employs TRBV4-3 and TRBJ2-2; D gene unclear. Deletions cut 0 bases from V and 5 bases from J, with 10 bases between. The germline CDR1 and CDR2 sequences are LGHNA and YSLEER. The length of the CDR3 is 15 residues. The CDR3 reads CASSQDITQTGELFF. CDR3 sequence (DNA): TGCGCCAGCAGCCAAGATATAACCCAGACCGGGGAGCTGTTTTTT.

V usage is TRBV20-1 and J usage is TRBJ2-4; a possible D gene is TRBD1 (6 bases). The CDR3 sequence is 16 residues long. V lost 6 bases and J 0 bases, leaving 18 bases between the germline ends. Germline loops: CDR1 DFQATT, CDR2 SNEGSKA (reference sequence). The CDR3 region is CSATIQGSLAKNIQYF. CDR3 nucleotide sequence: TGCAGTGCGACAATACAGGGAAGTCTAGCCAAAAACATTCAGTACTTC.

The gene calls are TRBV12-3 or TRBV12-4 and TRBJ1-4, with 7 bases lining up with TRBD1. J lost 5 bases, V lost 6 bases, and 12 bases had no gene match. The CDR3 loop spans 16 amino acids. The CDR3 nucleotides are TGTGCCAGCAGGTCCCCCGGGGGACAGAAGAATGAAAAACTGTTTTTT. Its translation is CASRSPGGQKNEKLFF.

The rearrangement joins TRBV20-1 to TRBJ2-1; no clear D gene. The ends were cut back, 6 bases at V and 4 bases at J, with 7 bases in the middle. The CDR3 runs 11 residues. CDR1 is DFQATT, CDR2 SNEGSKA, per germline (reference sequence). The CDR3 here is CSADRYNEQFF. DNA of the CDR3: TGCAGTGCCGATCGATACAATGAGCAGTTCTTC.

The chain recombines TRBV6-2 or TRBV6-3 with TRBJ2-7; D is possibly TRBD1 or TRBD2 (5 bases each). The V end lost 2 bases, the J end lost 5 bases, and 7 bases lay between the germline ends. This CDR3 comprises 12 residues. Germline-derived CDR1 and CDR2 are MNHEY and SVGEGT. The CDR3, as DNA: TGTGCCAGCAGTTACGAGGGACACGAGCAGTACTTC. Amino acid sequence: CASSYEGHEQYF.